These 23 T cell receptor beta chains came from one sample sequenced in a study of post-analysis software for immune sequencing data (dated by TCRdb to about 2015). The full study reports these points: Patients showed significantly higher frequencies than controls for a handful of TRBV segments, among them TRBV5-6, TRBV5-1 and TRBV20-1.

Their cognate antigens are unknown. The library relied on PCR. Instrument on record: Illumina HiSeq 2500. Unique molecular identifiers were incorporated into TCR beta cDNA libraries to reduce PCR and sequencing biases. TCRdb reanalyzed the raw reads on its own, using fastp at Q25 for trimming and MiXCR for clone calling, and kept in-frame beta chains. For every CDR3 protein sequence, its rows merge into one entry that carries the most common genes and DNA. Counted in this sample were roughly 620,000 distinct CDR3 sequences; about 40% of them appeared once. The ten top clones hold roughly 1.8% of the sample. Material: blood. Receptors originate from a girl aged 5-17 years with multiple sclerosis.

This clonotype occurred a few times. The rearrangement joins TRBV4-1 to TRBJ1-2; TRBD1 might be the D (6 bases). The V and J ends lost 1 base and 2 bases respectively, with 14 bases between them. There are 16 residues in the CDR3. From germline, CDR1 is MGHRA and CDR2 YSYEKL. CDR3 sequence: CASSQVQGPPNYGYTF. The CDR3 region has the DNA TGCGCCAGCAGCCAAGTGCAGGGGCCTCCAAACTATGGCTACACCTTC.

This clonotype came up a few times. The V gene is TRBV12-3 or TRBV12-4, the J gene TRBJ2-1; 8 bases agree with TRBD1. With V trimmed by 7 bases and J by 9 bases, 11 bases remained unmatched. The CDR3 has 14 amino acids. The CDR3 reads CASTTDRVVGEQFF. CDR3 nucleotides: TGTGCCAGCACCACGGACAGGGTTGTCGGTGAGCAGTTCTTC.

In its sample, this clonotype was seen a few times. V usage is TRBV5-1 and J usage is TRBJ2-7, with D maybe TRBD2 (6 bases). V dropped 7 bases and J dropped 5 bases, with 25 bases sitting between them. The germline V gene has CDR1 SGHRS and CDR2 YFSETQ. This CDR3 is built from 16 residues. CDR3 sequence: CASRLTGTSLNHEQYF. The CDR3 DNA is TGCGCCAGCCGACTAACTGGGACTTCGCTGAATCACGAGCAGTACTTC.

J is TRBJ1-2 and V is TRBV6-4; D unresolved. The V end lost 0 bases, the J end lost 7 bases, and 18 bases lay between the germline ends. CDR1 is MRHNA and CDR2 is SNTAGT in the germline V gene. The CDR3 loop spans 16 amino acids. The CDR3 DNA follows: TGTGCCAGCAGTGACTCGATTGGGAGAGTTCTGGGTGGCTACACCTTC. This encodes CASSDSIGRVLGGYTF.

The chain joins TRBV19 to TRBJ2-7; D is perhaps TRBD1 (5 bases). Trimming stripped 6 bases from V and 3 bases from J, with 18 bases between. Germline V gene lookup returns CDR1 LNHDA and CDR2 SQIVND (reference sequence). The CDR3 runs 15 residues. The CDR3 protein is CASRQDATPLYEQYF. The CDR3 nucleotides read TGTGCCAGTAGACAGGATGCGACTCCTCTCTACGAGCAGTACTTC.

This clonotype was observed many times. The junction departs from germline at one end; a sequencing error may be responsible. The CDR3 DNA reads as TGTGCCAGCAGCTTGGACTCCGAGCAGTTCTTC. Protein product: CASSLDSEQFF. The chain couples TRBV5-1 to TRBJ2-1; maybe TRBD2 (5 bases). The CDR3 spans 11 residues. Germline V lookup: CDR1 SGHRS, CDR2 YFSETQ. The whole variable domain, remainder taken from reference TRBV5-1 and TRBJ2-1, is KAGVTQTPRYLIKTRGQQVTLSCSPISGHRSVSWYQQTPGQGLQFLFEYFSETQRNKGNFPGRFSGRQFSNSRSEMNVSTLELGDSALYLCASSLDSEQFFGPGTRLTVL.

This clonotype was seen a handful of times. The chain recombines TRBV29-1 with TRBJ2-7, with a possible D match to TRBD1 (6 bases). This CDR3 is built from 12 residues. With 4 bases removed from V and 3 bases from J, the gap between germline ends came to 10 bases. Germline CDR1 and CDR2: SQVTM and ANQGSEA. The CDR3 spells CSVAGEVYEQYF. CDR3 nucleotides: TGCAGCGTTGCAGGGGAAGTCTACGAGCAGTACTTC.

This clonotype showed up just a few times. CDR3 protein: CASSQGVIGRSFSYEQYF. CDR3 bases: TGCGCCAGCAGCCAAGGGGTGATCGGGAGGTCATTCTCCTACGAGCAGTACTTC. This chain uses TRBV4-1 with TRBJ2-7; TRBD2 matches 7 bases. There are 18 residues in the CDR3. Germline V gene sequence: CDR1 MGHRA, CDR2 YSYEKL. Losses at the gene ends were 1 base for V and 0 bases for J; bases not matched to a gene: 12.

This sequence joins TRBV6-5 and TRBJ1-2; no definite D call. In germline, CDR1 is MNHEY, CDR2 SVGAGI. This CDR3 comprises 12 residues. V lost 5 bases and J 5 bases, leaving 9 bases between the germline ends. This CDR3 is CASSPARYGYTF. The CDR3 DNA reads TGTGCCAGCAGTCCTGCCCGATATGGCTACACCTTC.

This clonotype has only a few counts. This chain links TRBV5-1 with TRBJ2-5; D assignment may be TRBD1 or TRBD2 (6 bases each). V dropped 1 base and J dropped 5 bases, with 15 bases sitting between them. Germline CDR1 reads SGHRS; CDR2 reads YFSETQ. This CDR3 is 15 amino acids long. In DNA, the CDR3 is TGCGCCAGCAGCTTGTCCCGAGGGGGGCTGGAGACCCAGTACTTC. Translating gives CASSLSRGGLETQYF.

This sequence joins TRBV12-3 or TRBV12-4 and TRBJ1-1, with D perhaps matching TRBD1 (5 bases). The CDR3 length is 13 residues. V lost 7 bases to trimming and J lost 7 bases, with 16 bases between them. CDR3 protein: CASTPGQADEAFF. The CDR3 bases are TGTGCCAGCACCCCGGGGCAGGCGGATGAAGCTTTCTTT.

The chain is built from TRBV20-1 and TRBJ2-7; TRBD1 agrees at 8 bases. The DNA end is more similar to TRBJ2-5, so the J call may be wrong. The germline V gene encodes CDR1 DFQATT and CDR2 SNEGSKA (reference sequence). The CDR3 sequence is 13 residues long. In DNA form, the CDR3 reads TGCAGTGCCCCGACAGGGGTCGGTGAGACCCAGTACTTC. This encodes CSAPTGVGETQYF.

The chain couples TRBV11-2 to TRBJ2-1; weak D call: TRBD1 (6 bases). The CDR3 spans 16 residues. Trimming cost V 3 bases and J 9 bases, with 21 bases left between them. Per the germline V gene, CDR1 is SGHAT and CDR2 is FQNNGV. CDR3 nucleotides: TGTGCCAGCAGCTTGAAGGTTCAGGGGATGATCGGTGAGCAGTTCTTC. Translated, it gives CASSLKVQGMIGEQFF.

This chain connects TRBV21-1 to TRBJ2-7; no check of the table's D call, TRBD2, against the DNA was made. TRBV21-1 is designated a pseudogene. CDR3 length: 12 amino acids. The chain's CDR3 is CALPSDLAEQYF. The CDR3 bases are TGTGCCCTCCCCTCGGACTTAGCCGAGCAGTACTTC.

This sequence joins TRBV24-1 and TRBJ2-1; 8 bases agree with TRBD1. CDR3 length: 16 residues. Germline V gives CDR1 KGHDR, CDR2 SFDVKD. V lost 1 base, J lost 5 bases, and 6 bases stayed unmatched. DNA for the CDR3: TGTGCCACCAGTGATTTCCGACAGGGGACTCACAATGAGCAGTTCTTC. Encoded protein: CATSDFRQGTHNEQFF.

The chain recombines TRBV18 with TRBJ2-3; D tentatively reads TRBD1 or TRBD2 (5 bases each). Germline V gene data show CDR1 as KGHSH and CDR2 as LQKENI. The CDR3 length is 12 residues. Trimming shortened V by 7 bases and J by 5 bases, and 10 bases separated the two germline ends. The CDR3 reads CASFFGGDTQYF. CDR3 nucleotide sequence: TGTGCCAGCTTCTTTGGGGGAGATACGCAGTATTTT.

The genes are TRBV10-3 and TRBJ1-5; D perhaps matches TRBD1 (5 bases). The CDR3 runs 13 residues. V was trimmed by 0 bases and J by 13 bases, leaving 13 bases between them. Germline V lookup: CDR1 ENHRY, CDR2 SYGVKD. The CDR3 region has the DNA TGTGCCATCAGTGAGTCAACAGGTCCACTACAGCATTTT. Its protein is CAISESTGPLQHF.

This clonotype was detected a few times. Compared with germline, one end of the junction differs, possibly owing to a read error. The V call is TRBV10-3, the J call TRBJ1-5; D may be TRBD1 (6 bases). CDR1 and CDR2 (germline): ENHRY, SYGVKD. CDR3 size: 14 residues. The CDR3 DNA follows: TGTGCCATCAGTGAGTCGCAGGGGAATCAGACCCAGCATTTT. This encodes CAISESQGNQTQHF.

This clonotype has more than one count but fewer than ten. This chain connects TRBV4-1 to TRBJ1-5; 7 bases line up with TRBD1. The length of the CDR3 is 16 residues. J was trimmed by 2 bases and V by 0 bases; bases with no gene match: 4. Germline V gene sequence: CDR1 MGHRA, CDR2 YSYEKL. The CDR3 loop reads CASSQDATGGNQPQHF. In DNA, the CDR3 is TGCGCCAGCAGCCAAGATGCCACAGGGGGCAATCAGCCCCAGCATTTT.

The chain joins TRBV7-2 to TRBJ1-2; 7 nucleotides agree with TRBD1. Trimming removed 3 bases from V and 4 bases from J; junction bases left unmatched: 5. The CDR3 extends over 14 amino acids. Looked up from germline, CDR1 is SGHTA and CDR2 is FQGNSA. This CDR3 is CASSFQTGPYGYTF. As DNA, the CDR3 is TGTGCCAGCAGCTTTCAGACAGGGCCCTATGGCTACACCTTC.

This clonotype has more than one count but fewer than ten. The rearrangement joins TRBV10-3 to TRBJ2-1, with TRBD1 matching 8 bases. V trimming: 0 bases; J trimming: 6 bases; junction bases outside the gene matches: 4. Germline CDR1 ENHRY, CDR2 SYGVKD. The CDR3 runs to 15 residues. This CDR3 reads CAISESSGGRNEQFF. CDR3 coding DNA: TGTGCCATCAGTGAGTCGTCAGGGGGCCGCAATGAGCAGTTCTTC.

This clonotype was detected a few times. The genes are TRBV5-1 and TRBJ2-6, with D hard to call. The V gene lost 1 base and the J gene lost 0 bases, with 5 bases spanning the gap. CDR1 SGHRS and CDR2 YFSETQ come from the germline V gene. This CDR3 comprises 15 residues. The CDR3 loop reads CASSLYYSGANVLTF. CDR3 bases: TGCGCCAGCAGCTTGTATTACTCTGGGGCCAACGTCCTGACTTTC.

The chain has TRBV11-2 and TRBJ2-6; 8 bases map to TRBD1. This CDR3 region has 18 residues. The germline CDR1 and CDR2 sequences are SGHAT and FQNNGV. Losses at the gene ends were 4 bases for V and 0 bases for J; bases not matched to a gene: 8. The CDR3 is CASSSNRGILSGANVLTF. CDR3 coding DNA: TGTGCCAGCAGCTCAAACAGGGGGATCCTCTCTGGGGCCAACGTCCTGACTTTC. Looking up the rest from reference TRBV11-2 and TRBJ2-6 gives the full variable domain: EAGVAQSPRYKIIEKRQSVAFWCNPISGHATLYWYQQILGQGPKLLIQFQNNGVVDDSQLPKDRFSAERLKGVDSTLKIQPAKLEDSAVYLCASSSNRGILSGANVLTFGAGSRLTVL.